The sequence of this T cell receptor beta chain was determined in a study of blood T cell repertoires in COVID-19. About the research overall: Samples taken during acute and convalescent COVID-19 were collected in the United States, Italy and Spain.

CDR3 length: 14 residues. The V end was cut by 4 bases, the J end by 6 bases, with 12 bases between. Germline values: CDR1 SNHLY, CDR2 FYNNEI. Assay used: immunoSEQ multiplex PCR; TCRdb lists only in-frame clones, some missing. The table lists roughly 11,000 clones, roughly 85% of them singletons. The sample comprised peripheral blood. The TCR comes from a human donor in a cohort sampled during active COVID-19. V usage is TRBV2 and J usage is TRBJ2-2; D is uncertain. CDR3 region: CASSVREVPGELFF. In nucleotides, the CDR3 is TGTGCCAGCAGTGTCCGCGAGGTCCCCGGGGAGCTGTTTTTT. Combining the CDR3 with reference TRBV2 and TRBJ2-2 gives the whole variable domain EPEVTQTPSHQVTQMGQEVILRCVPISNHLYFYWYRQILGQKVEFLVSFYNNEISEKSEIFDDQFSVERPDGSNFTLKIRSTKLEDSAMYFCASSVREVPGELFFGEGSRLTVL.